These 31 T cell receptor beta chains came from one sample sequenced in a study of blood T cells in healthy people across ages (dated by TCRdb to the mid-2010s). Library prep was done by 5' RACE. A second about 6 to 11 cycle PCR used a sample-barcoded 5' primer and a J-beta primer mix. The public sequencing data were trimmed at Q25 with fastp and processed into clonotypes with MiXCR by TCRdb, which kept only in-frame beta chains. Every distinct CDR3 protein forms one entry, paired with its most common genes and DNA. The sample table holds 1,800,000 or so distinct CDR3 sequences, of which about two fifths were seen once. 20% to 25% of the sample belongs to the ten largest clones. Sequencing was carried out using blood. The receptors shown here come from a human donor in good health.

This clonotype was picked up a small number of times. This chain connects TRBV21-1 to TRBJ2-7; TRBD1 is taken as the D call from the table, unchecked against the DNA. TRBV21-1 counts as a pseudogene. The CDR3 loop spans 15 amino acids. DNA for the CDR3: TGTGCCAGCAGCAAAGGAAGACAGGCCTCCTACGAGCAGTACTTC. This codes for CASSKGRQASYEQYF.

This clonotype was observed a few times. V is TRBV6-6 and J is TRBJ1-1; D might be TRBD1 (5 bases). This CDR3 spans 14 amino acids. The germline CDR1 and CDR2 sequences are MNHNY and SVGAGI (reference sequence). Trimming took off 2 bases at V and 6 bases at J, with 13 bases between the two ends. CDR3 residues: CASSYLGTAAEAFF. Written as DNA, the CDR3 is TGTGCCAGCAGTTACCTCGGGACTGCGGCTGAAGCTTTCTTT.

The chain uses TRBV4-3 and TRBJ2-5; TRBD1 aligns across 7 bases. The J call may be incorrect, as the DNA end agrees better with TRBJ2-7. Per germline, CDR1 LGHNA and CDR2 YSLEER. The CDR3 sequence is 14 residues long. CDR3 bases: TGCGCCAGCAGCCAAGAACGACAGGGCGCCGAGCAGTACTTC. Protein product: CASSQERQGAEQYF.

In this sample, this clonotype turned up once. A much larger clone is a single base away; this may be a read error. V gene TRBV5-6 combines with J gene TRBJ1-5; D ambiguous. Germline lookup yields CDR1 SGHDT and CDR2 YYEEEE. The CDR3 is made up of 14 amino acids. The CDR3 region is CASSLVHSNQPLHF. In DNA, the CDR3 is TGTGCCAGCAGCTTAGTCCATAGCAATCAGCCCCTGCATTTT.

The V call is TRBV15, the J call TRBJ1-2; perhaps TRBD1 as D (5 bases). This CDR3 region has 15 residues. Germline CDR1 is LNHNV and CDR2 is YYDKDF (reference sequence). V lost 5 bases and J lost 4, with 17 bases in between. The CDR3 region has the DNA TGTGCCACCAGCCCCGAACGACAGTCGCTCTATGGCTACACCTTC. As protein: CATSPERQSLYGYTF.

The chain has TRBV7-3 and TRBJ2-1, with D possibly matching TRBD1 (5 bases). CDR3 length: 14 residues. Per germline, CDR1 SGHTA and CDR2 FQGTGA. V lost 1 base, J lost 4 bases, and 8 bases lay in between. CDR3 sequence: CASSLIGEYNEQFF. CDR3 DNA sequence: TGTGCCAGCAGCTTAATAGGGGAATACAATGAGCAGTTCTTC.

The V gene is TRBV15, the J gene TRBJ2-3, with a possible D match to TRBD2 (5 bases). Trimming cost V 3 bases and J 0 bases, with 10 bases left between them. There are 15 residues in the CDR3. CDR1 LNHNV and CDR2 YYDKDF come from the germline V gene (reference sequence). The CDR3 sequence is CATSRDSTSTDTQYF. DNA of the CDR3: TGTGCCACCAGCAGGGACTCGACGAGCACAGATACGCAGTATTTT.

There are a few counts of this clonotype. The CDR3 region has the DNA TGCGCCAGCAGCCAAGATTGGGGGCCAAGCAATCAGCCCCAGCATTTT. Translated: CASSQDWGPSNQPQHF. The rearrangement uses TRBV4-1 and TRBJ1-5; D may be TRBD1 (6 bases). CDR3 length equals 16 residues. Germline-derived CDR1 and CDR2 are MGHRA and YSYEKL. V dropped 0 bases and J dropped 1 base, with 10 bases sitting between them.

J is TRBJ1-2 and V is TRBV10-3; 7 positions agree with TRBD1. The germline CDR1 and CDR2 sequences are ENHRY and SYGVKD. The CDR3 is 14 amino acids. Germline trimming cut 8 bases from V and 1 base from J; bases unmatched to any gene: 7. The CDR3 is CAIRRTGDNYGYTF. The CDR3 bases are TGTGCCATCCGAAGGACAGGTGATAACTATGGCTACACCTTC.

J is TRBJ2-7 and V is TRBV9; D may match TRBD1 or TRBD2 (7 bases each). With the DNA end fitting TRBJ2-5 better, the J assignment may be wrong. The CDR3 contains 13 residues. Germline CDR1 and CDR2: SGDLS and YYNGEE. The CDR3 here is CASSAGGVETQYF. The CDR3 DNA reads as TGTGCCAGCAGCGCAGGGGGGGTAGAGACCCAGTACTTC.

This chain links TRBV20-1 with TRBJ2-7; D is possibly TRBD2 (7 bases). The CDR3 is made up of 13 amino acids. The V gene lost 6 bases and the J gene lost 4 bases, with 16 bases spanning the gap. Germline-derived CDR1 and CDR2 are DFQATT and SNEGSKA (reference sequence). CDR3 nucleotide sequence: TGCAGTGCCGCTCCTGGGGGGGCGTACGAGCAGTACTTC. This encodes CSAAPGGAYEQYF.

Only a few counts were recorded for this clonotype. The chain joins TRBV6-2 or TRBV6-3 to TRBJ2-3, with 10 bases matching TRBD2. CDR1 is MNHEY, CDR2 SVGEGT, per germline. CDR3 length: 13 amino acids. Trimming removed 6 bases from V and 8 bases from J; junction bases left unmatched: 5. CDR3 bases: TGTGCCAGCAGCTCGAGACTAGCGGGTACGCAGTATTTT. Amino acid sequence: CASSSRLAGTQYF.

The DNA of the CDR3 is TGTGCCAGCAGTCTCGACCCAGGTGGAAACATTCAGTACTTC. It translates to CASSLDPGGNIQYF. V usage is TRBV28 and J usage is TRBJ2-4, with D unclear. The CDR3 consists of 14 residues. The V end lost 5 bases, the J end lost 6 bases, and 14 bases lay between the germline ends. In germline, CDR1 is MDHEN, CDR2 SYDVKM.

A few counts support this clonotype. The chain joins TRBV12-3 or TRBV12-4 to TRBJ1-2; a weak D match, TRBD1 (5 bases). The germline V and J ends were trimmed by 1 base and 8 bases, with 11 bases remaining between them. The CDR3 totals 13 residues. The CDR3 reads CASSLGSPGGYTF. Written as DNA, the CDR3 is TGTGCCAGCAGTTTAGGGTCTCCAGGGGGCTACACCTTC.

As regards this clonotype: One junction end disagrees with the germline gene, perhaps due to a read error. The V gene is TRBV7-6, the J gene TRBJ2-1; possibly TRBD1 or TRBD2 for D (6 bases each). The CDR3 covers 14 residues. In germline, CDR1 is SGHVS, CDR2 FNYEAQ. DNA of the CDR3: TGTACCAGCAGCCCAAGGAGGGGGACCAATGAGCAGTTCTTC. This translates into CTSSPRRGTNEQFF.

The CDR3 here is CSARQGVNQPQHF. In DNA, the CDR3 is TGCAGTGCAAGACAGGGCGTCAATCAGCCCCAGCATTTT. V usage is TRBV20-1 and J usage is TRBJ1-5; TRBD1 matches 7 bases. There are 13 residues in the CDR3. The junction had 5 bases not matched to a gene; V was cut back by 6 bases and J by 3 bases. Germline V gene sequence: CDR1 DFQATT, CDR2 SNEGSKA (reference sequence).

This chain joins TRBV15 and TRBJ1-1, with 7 positions matching TRBD1. The length of the CDR3 is 17 residues. Looked up from germline, CDR1 is LNHNV and CDR2 is YYDKDF (reference sequence). Trimming cost V 5 bases and J 2 bases; bases outside gene matches: 14. CDR3 residues: CATSPTRGRVSNTEAFF. As DNA, the CDR3 is TGTGCCACCAGCCCCACCAGGGGGAGGGTAAGCAACACTGAAGCTTTCTTT.

This clonotype was picked up a small number of times. V gene TRBV11-3 combines with J gene TRBJ2-3; no clear D. The V end lost 0 bases, the J end lost 5 bases, and 6 bases lay between the germline ends. Looked up from germline, CDR1 is SGHNT and CDR2 is YENEEA. The length of the CDR3 is 13 residues. CDR3 loop: CASSLESRDTQYF. Written as DNA, the CDR3 is TGTGCCAGCAGCTTAGAAAGTCGAGATACGCAGTATTTT.

This clonotype was seen a few times. The CDR3 spells CATSRQGADGYTF. The CDR3 DNA reads as TGTGCCACCAGCCGACAGGGGGCCGATGGCTACACCTTC. The rearrangement uses TRBV15 and TRBJ1-2; 10 nucleotides align to TRBD1. V gave up 5 bases and J gave up 6 bases; unmatched junction bases: 3. Germline V CDR1 and CDR2: LNHNV, YYDKDF (reference sequence). CDR3 length: 13 residues. The whole variable domain, filled in from reference TRBV15 and TRBJ1-2, reads DAMVIQNPRYQVTQFGKPVTLSCSQTLNHNVMYWYQQKSSQAPKLLFHYYDKDFNNEADTPDNFQSRRPNTSFCFLDIRSPGLGDTAMYLCATSRQGADGYTFGSGTRLTVV.

This clonotype was picked up a small number of times. CDR3: CASSTSGDYNEQFF. Here the CDR3 DNA reads TGTGCCAGCAGTACTAGCGGGGACTACAATGAGCAGTTCTTC. The V gene is TRBV6-5, the J gene TRBJ2-1; 10 bases fit TRBD2. Trimming cost V 5 bases and J 3 bases; bases outside gene matches: 1. The germline gives CDR1 MNHEY, CDR2 SVGAGI. The CDR3 contains 14 residues.

The chain combines TRBV4-2 with TRBJ1-3, with D uncertain. V lost 1 base to trimming and J lost 4 bases, with 11 bases between them. CDR3 length equals 15 residues. Germline CDR1 LGHNA, CDR2 YNFKEQ. The CDR3 sequence is CASSQVEGNGNTIYF. The CDR3 region has the DNA TGTGCCAGCAGCCAAGTGGAGGGCAACGGAAACACCATATATTTT.

The rearrangement uses TRBV9 and TRBJ2-7; D is perhaps TRBD2 (5 bases). The CDR3 covers 14 residues. V was trimmed by 4 bases and J by 4 bases, leaving 15 bases between them. CDR1 SGDLS and CDR2 YYNGEE come from the germline V gene. CDR3: CASSQQEDGYEQYF. The CDR3 bases are TGTGCCAGCAGCCAGCAGGAGGACGGGTACGAGCAGTACTTC.

About this clonotype itself: At one of its ends the junction is not consistent with the germline gene, which may arise from a read error. Written as DNA, the CDR3 is TGTGCCAGCAGAGCCAACAGGGGGGCGGAAACTGAGGCTTTCTTT. This sequence encodes CASRANRGAETEAFF. The chain links TRBV25-1 to TRBJ1-1, with 8 bases lining up with TRBD1. Germline V gene data show CDR1 as MGHDK and CDR2 as SYGVNS. This CDR3 is 15 amino acids long.

This clonotype was detected only a few times. V usage is TRBV6-2 or TRBV6-3 and J usage is TRBJ2-5, with TRBD1 matching 12 bases. The germline V gene encodes CDR1 MNHEY and CDR2 SVGEGT. The CDR3 length is 17 residues. V was pared by 6 bases and J by 0 bases, with 8 bases of the junction left unmatched. CDR3 sequence reads: CASRGTGGRPDQETQYF. The CDR3 nucleotides are TGTGCCAGCAGGGGGACAGGGGGCCGACCCGACCAAGAGACCCAGTACTTC.

The genes are TRBV6-6 and TRBJ1-6, with 7 bases identical to TRBD1. V was clipped by 5 bases and J by 4 bases; unmatched bases: 2. Looked up from germline, CDR1 is MNHNY and CDR2 is SVGAGI (reference sequence). The CDR3 loop spans 14 amino acids. CDR3 coding DNA: TGTGCCAGCAGTAGGACAGGTTATAATTCACCCCTCCACTTT. This sequence encodes CASSRTGYNSPLHF.

This clonotype was found a few times. The chain joins TRBV29-1 to TRBJ1-1; D unresolved. Trimming pared 0 bases from V and 1 base from J, leaving 3 bases between. Germline CDR1 is SQVTM and CDR2 is ANQGSEA. CDR3 length: 12 residues. CDR3: CSVEDPNTEAFF. The CDR3 DNA is TGCAGCGTTGAAGATCCGAACACTGAAGCTTTCTTT.

The rearrangement uses TRBV7-2 and TRBJ2-4; D may match TRBD1 or TRBD2 (6 bases each). Germline CDR1 reads SGHTA; CDR2 reads FQGNSA. The CDR3 is made up of 15 amino acids. Deletions cut 1 base from V and 6 bases from J, with 13 bases between. This CDR3 reads CASSLDGGPLNIQYF. The CDR3 DNA reads TGTGCCAGCAGCTTAGATGGGGGGCCATTAAACATTCAGTACTTC.

There are a few counts of this clonotype. The chain uses TRBV4-3 and TRBJ1-5; D uncertain. The CDR3 covers 16 residues. V was pared by 2 bases and J by 6 bases, with 17 bases between. In germline, CDR1 is LGHNA, CDR2 YSLEER. The CDR3 here is CASSQSAGDARQPQHF. The CDR3 region has the DNA TGCGCCAGCAGCCAATCGGCTGGCGACGCCCGTCAGCCCCAGCATTTT.

This clonotype appeared once. This rearrangement joins TRBV24-1 to TRBJ2-2, with D unclear. In germline, CDR1 is KGHDR, CDR2 SFDVKD. The CDR3 has 12 residues. V lost 0 bases, J lost 7 bases, and 2 bases lay in between. In nucleotides, the CDR3 is TGTGCCACCAGTGATTTGTTCGGGGAGCTGTTTTTT. It codes for CATSDLFGELFF.

This clonotype was detected a few times. The chain combines TRBV6-5 with TRBJ1-2, with D possibly matching TRBD1 (5 bases). Germline V gives CDR1 MNHEY, CDR2 SVGAGI. CDR3 length equals 14 residues. Between the trimmed V and J ends, which lost 0 bases and 5 bases, there was a span of 10 bases. In DNA, the CDR3 is TGTGCCAGCAGTTACTCGGCGGGACCATATGGCTACACCTTC. This codes for CASSYSAGPYGYTF.

In this sample, this clonotype turned up many times. The chain recombines TRBV6-5 with TRBJ2-7, with 7 bases that match TRBD1. The CDR3 consists of 13 residues. Germline CDR1 MNHEY, CDR2 SVGAGI. The trim removed 6 bases at V and 2 bases at J, leaving 4 bases unmatched. The CDR3 nucleotides read TGTGCCAGCAGCCCCGGGACAGCCTACGAGCAGTACTTC. Protein product: CASSPGTAYEQYF.